This T cell receptor (beta chain) was documented in a study of shared clonotypes between healthy human individuals. The genomic DNA of each subset was split evenly across several immunoSEQ plates. Original analysis: Junction-only sequences without quality scores were provided by ImmunoSEQ, so filtering was different. TCRdb's table, derived via immunoSEQ multiplex PCR, lists solely in-frame clones and lacks some. The V and J calls and clone size come from that table; D and trimming were worked out from the DNA. This sample carries around 1.6 million clones, nearly 99% of them seen once, and the ten largest clones take approximately 0.44%. Germline CDR1 and CDR2: SGHRS and YFSETQ. This CDR3 has 16 residues. V shed 4 bases, J shed 6 bases, and the junction held 15 bases outside the gene matches.

The sequence derives from a man aged 25 to 40 in good health. Sequenced input: naive CD4+ T cells sorted from blood. Subset described: CD45RA+ positively selected. The chain links TRBV5-1 to TRBJ2-7, with 8 bases lining up with TRBD1. The CDR3 here is CASSRDRGVIVSEQYF. Written as DNA, the CDR3 is TGCGCCAGCAGCCGTGACAGGGGAGTTATCGTTTCCGAGCAGTACTTC. Together with reference TRBV5-1 and TRBJ2-7, the CDR3 gives the full variable domain: KAGVTQTPRYLIKTRGQQVTLSCSPISGHRSVSWYQQTPGQGLQFLFEYFSETQRNKGNFPGRFSGRQFSNSRSEMNVSTLELGDSALYLCASSRDRGVIVSEQYFGPGTRLTVT.